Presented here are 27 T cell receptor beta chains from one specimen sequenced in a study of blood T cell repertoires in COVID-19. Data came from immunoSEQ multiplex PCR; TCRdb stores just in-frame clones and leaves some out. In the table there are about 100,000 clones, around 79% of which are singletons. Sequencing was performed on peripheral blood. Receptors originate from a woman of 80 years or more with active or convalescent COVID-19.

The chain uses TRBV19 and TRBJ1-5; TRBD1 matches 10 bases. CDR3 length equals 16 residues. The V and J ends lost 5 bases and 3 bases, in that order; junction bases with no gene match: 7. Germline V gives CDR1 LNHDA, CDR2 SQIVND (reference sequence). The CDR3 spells CASSRRQGAANQPQHF. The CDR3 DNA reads TGTGCCAGTAGTCGGAGACAGGGGGCGGCCAATCAGCCCCAGCATTTT.

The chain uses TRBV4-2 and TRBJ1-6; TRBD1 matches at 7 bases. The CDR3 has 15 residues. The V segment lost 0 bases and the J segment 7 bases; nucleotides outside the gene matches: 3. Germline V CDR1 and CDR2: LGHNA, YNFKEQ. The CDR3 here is CASSQEWDRNSPLHF. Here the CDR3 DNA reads TGTGCCAGCAGCCAAGAATGGGACAGAAATTCACCCCTCCACTTT.

This CDR3 is CASSLRGRESGEQYF. The CDR3 DNA follows: TGTGCCAGCAGCTTGAGAGGGCGGGAGTCGGGAGAGCAGTACTTC. The chain has TRBV5-4 and TRBJ2-7; TRBD2 matches at 7 bases. The CDR3 runs 15 residues. With V trimmed by 1 base and J by 7 bases, 11 bases remained unmatched. The germline V gene has CDR1 SGHNT and CDR2 YYREEE (reference sequence).

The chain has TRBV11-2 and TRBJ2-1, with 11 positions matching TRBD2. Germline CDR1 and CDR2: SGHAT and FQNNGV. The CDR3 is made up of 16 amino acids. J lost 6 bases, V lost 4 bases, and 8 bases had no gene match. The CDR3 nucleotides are TGTGCCAGCAGCTCATACCCTAGCGGGAGGAGCAATGAGCAGTTCTTC. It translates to CASSSYPSGRSNEQFF.

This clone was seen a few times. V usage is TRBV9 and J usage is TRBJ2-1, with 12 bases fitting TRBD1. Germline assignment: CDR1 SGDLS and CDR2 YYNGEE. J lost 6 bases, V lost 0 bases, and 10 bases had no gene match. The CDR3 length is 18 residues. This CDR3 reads CASSVGQTGTGGFNEQFF. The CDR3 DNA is TGTGCCAGCAGCGTAGGGCAGACCGGGACAGGGGGCTTCAATGAGCAGTTCTTC.

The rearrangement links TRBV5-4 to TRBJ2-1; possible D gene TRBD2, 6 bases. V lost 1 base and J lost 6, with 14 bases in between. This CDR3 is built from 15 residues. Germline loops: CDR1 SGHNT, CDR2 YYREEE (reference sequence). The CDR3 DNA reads TGTGCCAGCAGCTTGATGACTAGTATAGGCAATGAGCAGTTCTTC. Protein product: CASSLMTSIGNEQFF.

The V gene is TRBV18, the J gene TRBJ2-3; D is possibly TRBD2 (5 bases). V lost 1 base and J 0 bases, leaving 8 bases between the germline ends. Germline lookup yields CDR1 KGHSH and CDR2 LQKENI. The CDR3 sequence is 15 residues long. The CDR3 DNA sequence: TGTGCCAGCTCACCACTAGCGACTAGCACAGATACGCAGTATTTT. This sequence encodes CASSPLATSTDTQYF.

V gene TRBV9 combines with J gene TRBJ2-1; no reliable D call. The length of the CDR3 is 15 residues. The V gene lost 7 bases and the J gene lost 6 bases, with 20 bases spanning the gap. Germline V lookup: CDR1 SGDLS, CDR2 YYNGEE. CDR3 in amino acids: CASASTSQTSNEQFF. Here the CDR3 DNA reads TGTGCCAGCGCTTCGACCTCGCAGACAAGCAATGAGCAGTTCTTC.

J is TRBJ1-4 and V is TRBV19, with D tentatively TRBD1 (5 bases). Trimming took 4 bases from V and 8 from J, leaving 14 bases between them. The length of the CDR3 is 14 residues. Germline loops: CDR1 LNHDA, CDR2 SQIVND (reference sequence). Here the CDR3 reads CASSSDTGLEKLFF. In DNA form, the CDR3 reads TGTGCCAGTAGTAGCGACACGGGACTCGAAAAACTGTTTTTT.

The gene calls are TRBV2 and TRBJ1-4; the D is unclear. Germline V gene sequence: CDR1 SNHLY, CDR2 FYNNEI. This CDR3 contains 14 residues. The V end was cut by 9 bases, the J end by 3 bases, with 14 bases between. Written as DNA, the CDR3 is TGTGCCAGTGTGGCGGGTACGTCTAATGAAAAACTGTTTTTT. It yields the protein CASVAGTSNEKLFF.

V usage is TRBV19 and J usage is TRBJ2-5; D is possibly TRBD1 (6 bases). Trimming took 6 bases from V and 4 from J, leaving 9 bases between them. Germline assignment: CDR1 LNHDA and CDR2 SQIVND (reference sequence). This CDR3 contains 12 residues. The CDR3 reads CASRLQGETQYF. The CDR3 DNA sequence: TGTGCCAGTAGACTACAGGGAGAGACCCAGTACTTC.

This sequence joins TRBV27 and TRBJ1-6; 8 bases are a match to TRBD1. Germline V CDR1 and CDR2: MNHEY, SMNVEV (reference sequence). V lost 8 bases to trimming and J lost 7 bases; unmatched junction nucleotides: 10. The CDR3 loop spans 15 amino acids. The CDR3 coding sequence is TGTGCCAGCCAGGGGGCCGCCGTTGAGAATTCACCCCTCCACTTT. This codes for CASQGAAVENSPLHF.

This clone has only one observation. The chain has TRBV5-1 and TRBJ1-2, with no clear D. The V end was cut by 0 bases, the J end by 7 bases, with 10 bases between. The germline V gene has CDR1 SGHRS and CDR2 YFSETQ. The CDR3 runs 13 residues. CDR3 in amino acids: CASSLGQPAGYTF. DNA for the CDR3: TGCGCCAGCAGCTTGGGACAACCGGCTGGCTACACCTTC.

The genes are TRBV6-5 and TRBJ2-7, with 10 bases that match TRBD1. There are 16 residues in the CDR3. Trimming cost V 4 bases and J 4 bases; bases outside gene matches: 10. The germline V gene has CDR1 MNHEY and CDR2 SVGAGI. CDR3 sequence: CASSSPAGDRGYEQYF. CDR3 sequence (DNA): TGTGCCAGCAGTTCACCAGCGGGGGACAGGGGTTACGAGCAGTACTTC.

The CDR3 region has the DNA TGTGCCAGCGCTAGGAATTTGGGAGAGACCCAGTACTTC. Translation: CASARNLGETQYF. The chain couples TRBV6-5 to TRBJ2-5, with unresolved D. The CDR3 length is 13 residues. CDR1 and CDR2 (germline): MNHEY, SVGAGI. V was pared by 8 bases and J by 4 bases, with 14 bases between.

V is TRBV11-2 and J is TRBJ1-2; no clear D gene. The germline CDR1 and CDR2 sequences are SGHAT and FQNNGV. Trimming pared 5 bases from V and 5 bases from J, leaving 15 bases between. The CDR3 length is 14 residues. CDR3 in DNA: TGTGCCAGCAGCCGGAGTGACGGATTTTATGGCTACACCTTC. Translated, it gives CASSRSDGFYGYTF.

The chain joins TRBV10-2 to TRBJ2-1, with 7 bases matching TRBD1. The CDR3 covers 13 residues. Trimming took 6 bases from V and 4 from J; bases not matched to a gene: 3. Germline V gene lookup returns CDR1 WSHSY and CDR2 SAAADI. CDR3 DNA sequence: TGCGCCAGCAGAGAGGGACAGTACAATGAGCAGTTCTTC. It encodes CASREGQYNEQFF.

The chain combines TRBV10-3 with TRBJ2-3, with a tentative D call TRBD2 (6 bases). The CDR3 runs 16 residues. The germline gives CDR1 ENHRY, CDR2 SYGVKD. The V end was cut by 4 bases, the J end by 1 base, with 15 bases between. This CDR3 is CAISGGGTVGTDTQYF. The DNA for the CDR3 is TGTGCCATCAGTGGAGGCGGGACGGTAGGCACAGATACGCAGTATTTT.

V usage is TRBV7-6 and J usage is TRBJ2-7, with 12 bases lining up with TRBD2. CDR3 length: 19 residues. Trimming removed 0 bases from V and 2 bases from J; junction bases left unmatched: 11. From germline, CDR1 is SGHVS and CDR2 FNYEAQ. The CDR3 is CASSLAGTSGSSHPYEQYF. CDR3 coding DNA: TGTGCCAGCAGCTTAGCGGGGACTAGCGGGTCCTCCCATCCCTACGAGCAGTACTTC.

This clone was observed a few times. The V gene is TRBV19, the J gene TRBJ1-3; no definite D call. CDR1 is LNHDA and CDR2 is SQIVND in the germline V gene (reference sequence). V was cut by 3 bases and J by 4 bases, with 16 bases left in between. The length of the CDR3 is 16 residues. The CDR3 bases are TGTGCCAGTAGTATCGGTTCCGGGTTCGGAGGAAACACCATATATTTT. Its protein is CASSIGSGFGGNTIYF.

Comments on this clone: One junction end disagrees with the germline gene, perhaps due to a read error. The CDR3 spells CASSGTLYNEQFF. CDR3 bases: TGTGCCAGCAGCGGCACCCTCTACAATGAGCAGTTCTTC. The chain recombines TRBV5-1 with TRBJ2-1; possibly TRBD2 for D (5 bases). This CDR3 is 13 amino acids long. Germline assignment: CDR1 SGHRS and CDR2 YFSETQ.

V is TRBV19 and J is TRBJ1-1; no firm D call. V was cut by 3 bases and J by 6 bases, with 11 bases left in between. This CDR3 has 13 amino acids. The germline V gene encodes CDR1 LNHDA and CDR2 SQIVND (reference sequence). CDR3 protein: CASSIRGIPEAFF. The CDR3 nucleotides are TGTGCCAGTAGTATTCGAGGTATCCCTGAAGCTTTCTTT.

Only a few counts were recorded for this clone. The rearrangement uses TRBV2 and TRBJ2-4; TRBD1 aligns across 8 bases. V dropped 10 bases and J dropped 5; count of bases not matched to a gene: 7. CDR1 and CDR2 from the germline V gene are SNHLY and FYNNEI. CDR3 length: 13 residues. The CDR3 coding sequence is TGTGCCAACATGACAGGGGCTGAAAACATTCAGTACTTC. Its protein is CANMTGAENIQYF.

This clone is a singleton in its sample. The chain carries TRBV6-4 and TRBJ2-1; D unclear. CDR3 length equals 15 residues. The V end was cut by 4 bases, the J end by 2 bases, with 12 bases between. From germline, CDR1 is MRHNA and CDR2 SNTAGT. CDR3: CASSATTRTYNEQFF. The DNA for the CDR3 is TGTGCCAGCAGTGCCACGACAAGGACCTACAATGAGCAGTTCTTC.

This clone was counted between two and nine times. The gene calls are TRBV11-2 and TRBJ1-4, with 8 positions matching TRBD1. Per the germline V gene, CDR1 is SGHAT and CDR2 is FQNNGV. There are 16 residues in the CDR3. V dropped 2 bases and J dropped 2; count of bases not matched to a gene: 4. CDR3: CASSLRTGRTNEKLFF. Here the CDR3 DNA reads TGTGCCAGCAGCTTACGGACAGGGAGGACTAATGAAAAACTGTTTTTT. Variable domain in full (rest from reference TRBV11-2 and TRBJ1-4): EAGVAQSPRYKIIEKRQSVAFWCNPISGHATLYWYQQILGQGPKLLIQFQNNGVVDDSQLPKDRFSAERLKGVDSTLKIQPAKLEDSAVYLCASSLRTGRTNEKLFFGSGTQLSVL.

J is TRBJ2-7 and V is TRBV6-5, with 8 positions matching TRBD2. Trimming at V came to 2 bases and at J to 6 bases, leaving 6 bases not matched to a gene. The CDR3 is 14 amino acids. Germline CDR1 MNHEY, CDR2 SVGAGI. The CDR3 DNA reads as TGTGCCAGCAGTTACCAGCGGGAGATTGGCGAGCAGTACTTC. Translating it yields CASSYQREIGEQYF.

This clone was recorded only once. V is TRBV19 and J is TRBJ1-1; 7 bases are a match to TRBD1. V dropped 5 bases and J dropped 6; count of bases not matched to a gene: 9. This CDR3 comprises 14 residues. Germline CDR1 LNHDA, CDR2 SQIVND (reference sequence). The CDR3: CASSAKQGPAEAFF. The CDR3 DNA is TGTGCCAGTAGTGCCAAACAGGGGCCCGCTGAAGCTTTCTTT.